The source of this T cell receptor (beta chain) is a study of CD8 T cells in ankylosing spondylitis. Notes on the study in general: In synovial fluid and blood from reactive arthritis, some motif variants were previously reported.

The CDR3 covers 15 residues. Germline V gene sequence: CDR1 DFQATT, CDR2 SNEGSKA (reference sequence). V was clipped by 6 bases and J by 7 bases, with 23 bases between them. TCRdb redid the calling of the 5' RACE reads with MiXCR, one entry per CDR3 protein. This sample carries 250,000 or so distinct CDR3 sequences, 20% to 30% of them seen once, and the ten largest clones take 0.5% to 0.65%. In its sample, this clonotype was seen a few times. Its matching antigen is unknown. The chain combines TRBV20-1 with TRBJ2-3; D remains unclear. This receptor was taken from a male donor with ankylosing spondylitis or in good health (not recorded which). The sample was blood, either unsorted or a sorted T cell fraction (not recorded which). The DNA of the CDR3 is TGCAGTGCCAGTACTACTGGAGAGGCTTTGAATACGCAGTATTTT. Protein product: CSASTTGEALNTQYF.